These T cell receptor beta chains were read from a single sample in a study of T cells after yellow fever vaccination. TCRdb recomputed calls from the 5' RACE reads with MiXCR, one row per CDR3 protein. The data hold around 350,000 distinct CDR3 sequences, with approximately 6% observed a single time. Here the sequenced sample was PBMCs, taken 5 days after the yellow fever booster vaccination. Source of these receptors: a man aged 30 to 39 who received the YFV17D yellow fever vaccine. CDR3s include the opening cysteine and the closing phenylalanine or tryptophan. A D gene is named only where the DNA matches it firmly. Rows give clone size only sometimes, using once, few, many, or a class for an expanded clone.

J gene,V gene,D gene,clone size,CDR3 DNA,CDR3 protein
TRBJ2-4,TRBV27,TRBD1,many,TGTGCCAGCAGTCCCCCGGGACAGCTAGCCAAAAACATTCAGTACTTC,CASSPPGQLAKNIQYF
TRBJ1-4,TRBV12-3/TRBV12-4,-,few,TGTGCCAGCAGTATTACTGGATTTAGCAATGAAAAACTGTTTTTT,CASSITGFSNEKLFF
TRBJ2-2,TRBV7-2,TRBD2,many,TGTGCCAGCAGTCAAACCGGGACTAGCGGCTACACCGGGGAGCTGTTTTTT,CASSQTGTSGYTGELFF
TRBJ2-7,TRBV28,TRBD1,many,TGTGCCAGCAGTTTCGGACAGGGGCCCTACGAGCAGTACTTC,CASSFGQGPYEQYF
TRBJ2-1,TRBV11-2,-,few,TGTGCCAGCAGCTTAGAGGGCAGGGTATACTACAATGAGCAGTTCTTC,CASSLEGRVYYNEQFF
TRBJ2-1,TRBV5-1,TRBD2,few,TGCGCCAGCAGCGCCGACGGGACTAGCGGGGAGCAGTTCTTC,CASSADGTSGEQFF
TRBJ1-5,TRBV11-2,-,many,TGTGCCAGCAGCTTATTTCGGGCAGGGCGATATAGCAATCAGCCCCAGCATTTT,CASSLFRAGRYSNQPQHF
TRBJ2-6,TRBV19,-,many,TGTGCCAGTAGTCGACTCGCGTCTTTGGTCGGGGCCAACGTCCTGACTTTC,CASSRLASLVGANVLTF
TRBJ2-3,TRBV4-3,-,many,TGCGCCAGCAGCCAAGAACCAGATACGCAGTATTTT,CASSQEPDTQYF
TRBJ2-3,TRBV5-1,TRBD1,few,TGCGCCAGCAAGCTTTGGGACAGGGGCACAGATACGCAGTATTTT,CASKLWDRGTDTQYF
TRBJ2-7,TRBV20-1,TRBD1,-,TGCAGTGTTCCCTTACTGACAGGGTTCCGCTACGAGCAGTACTTC,CSVPLLTGFRYEQYF
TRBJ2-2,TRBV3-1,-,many,TGTGCCAGCAGCCAAGACGGTGTAGGGGTTCCCACCGGGGAGCTGTTTTTT,CASSQDGVGVPTGELFF
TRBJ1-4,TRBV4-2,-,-,TGTGCCAGCAGCCAAGATTTGGCCAGAGCAACTAATGAAAAACTGTTTTTT,CASSQDLARATNEKLFF
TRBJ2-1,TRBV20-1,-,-,TGCAGTGCTCGCCCACTAGGTGAGCAGTTCTTC,CSARPLGEQFF
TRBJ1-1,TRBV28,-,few,TGTGCCAGCAGTGTAACTGGAACGGTCAACACTGAAGCTTTCTTT,CASSVTGTVNTEAFF
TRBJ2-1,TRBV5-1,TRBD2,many,TGCGCCAGCAGCTTGGGGGCACCCCCGGGAGGTGAGCAGTTCTTC,CASSLGAPPGGEQFF
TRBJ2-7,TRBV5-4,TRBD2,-,TGTGCCAGCAGCTTTGGGCGGGCTAGCGGATCATACGAGCAGTACTTC,CASSFGRASGSYEQYF
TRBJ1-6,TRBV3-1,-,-,TGTGCCAGCAGCCACCCAGGGCGTATAGGTTCACCCCTCCACTTT,CASSHPGRIGSPLHF
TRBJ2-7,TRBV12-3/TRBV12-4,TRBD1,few,TGTGCCAGCAGTCCGGGACAGGGTTTCAACGAGCAGTACTTC,CASSPGQGFNEQYF
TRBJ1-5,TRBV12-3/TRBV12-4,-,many,TGTGCCAGCAGCCTCGGACAGCTACCGAATAGCAATCAGCCCCAGCATTTT,CASSLGQLPNSNQPQHF
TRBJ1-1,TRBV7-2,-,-,TGTGCCAGCAGCTTAAAGGCCCGGACAGCCATGAACACTGAAGCTTTCTTT,CASSLKARTAMNTEAFF
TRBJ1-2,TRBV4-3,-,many,TGCGCCAGCAGCCAAGAACCCCACAGAACTAACTATGGCTACACCTTC,CASSQEPHRTNYGYTF
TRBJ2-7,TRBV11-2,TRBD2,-,TGTGCCAGCAGCAGCCGACTAGCGGGAGGACCCGAGCAGTACTTC,CASSSRLAGGPEQYF
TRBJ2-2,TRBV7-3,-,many,TGTGCCAGCAGCTACGACTCCGTCGCCGGGGAGCTGTTTTTT,CASSYDSVAGELFF
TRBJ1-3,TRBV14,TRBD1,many,TGTGCCAGCAGCCGACAGGGGTCGTTCGGTGGCACCATATATTTT,CASSRQGSFGGTIYF
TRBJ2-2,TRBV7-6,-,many,TGTGCCAGCAGCTCCTCTGGACAATCCACCGGGGAGCTGTTTTTT,CASSSSGQSTGELFF
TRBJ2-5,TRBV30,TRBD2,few,TGTGCCTGGAGTGTAGTAGCGGGAGAAGAGACCCAGTACTTC,CAWSVVAGEETQYF
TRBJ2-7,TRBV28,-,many,TGTGCCAGCAGTTTCGGCTATCCAGGATTAGAGCAGTACTTC,CASSFGYPGLEQYF
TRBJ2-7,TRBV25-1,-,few,TGTGCCAGCAGTCGACAGGGAGGAAACGAGCAGTACTTC,CASSRQGGNEQYF
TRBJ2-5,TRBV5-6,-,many,TGTGCCAGCAGCGCCGAAAGCGGACAAGAGACCCAGTACTTC,CASSAESGQETQYF
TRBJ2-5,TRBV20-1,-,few,TGCAGTGCGAACCCCTTCAGCGCACAAGAGACCCAGTACTTC,CSANPFSAQETQYF
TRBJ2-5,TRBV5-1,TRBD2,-,TGCGCCAGCAGCCGACTAAGCGGGAAGGCAGAGACCCAGTACTTC,CASSRLSGKAETQYF
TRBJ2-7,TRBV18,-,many,TGTGCCAGCTCACCCTCGACTAGACCATACGAGCAGTACTTC,CASSPSTRPYEQYF
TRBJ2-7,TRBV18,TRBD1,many,TGTGCCAGCTCACCCAAGGGACAGGGGGCGATCTACGAGCAGTACTTC,CASSPKGQGAIYEQYF
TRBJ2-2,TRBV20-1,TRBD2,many,TGCAGTGCAAGACCGGGACTAGCGGGAGGGTGGACCGGGGAGCTGTTTTTT,CSARPGLAGGWTGELFF
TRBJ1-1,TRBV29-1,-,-,TGCAGCGTTAGTGGATTTATGAACACTGAAGCTTTCTTT,CSVSGFMNTEAFF
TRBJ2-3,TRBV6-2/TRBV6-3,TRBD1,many,TGTGCCAGCAGTCCTGACAGGGCAAGCACAGATACGCAGTATTTT,CASSPDRASTDTQYF
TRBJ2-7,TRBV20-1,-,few,TGCAGTGCTACGGGACCCCGGATAGACGAGCAGTACTTC,CSATGPRIDEQYF
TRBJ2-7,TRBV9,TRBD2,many,TGTGCCAGCAGCGTAGGGGCTAGCGGGGGCTCCTACGAGCAGTACTTC,CASSVGASGGSYEQYF
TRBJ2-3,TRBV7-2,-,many,TGTGCCAGCAGCTTTGGTGCAGATACGCAGTATTTT,CASSFGADTQYF
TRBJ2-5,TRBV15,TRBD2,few,TGTGCCACCAGCAGAGTGGGCGGGAGGGTAGTCGAGACCCAGTACTTC,CATSRVGGRVVETQYF
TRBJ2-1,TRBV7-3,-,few,TGTGCCAGCAGCCCCGTCGCGGACTCCTACAATGAGCAGTTCTTC,CASSPVADSYNEQFF
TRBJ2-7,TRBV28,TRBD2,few,TGTGCCAGCAGTTTCGGAGTTGGGACTAGCGGGAATTCCTACGAGCAGTACTTC,CASSFGVGTSGNSYEQYF
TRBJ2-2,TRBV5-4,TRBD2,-,TGTGCCAGCAGACATCTAGCGGGAGGGCCCGGGGAGCTGTTTTTT,CASRHLAGGPGELFF
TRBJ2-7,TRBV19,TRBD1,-,TGTGCCAGTAGTATCGGGACAGGGACCTACGAGCAGTACTTC,CASSIGTGTYEQYF
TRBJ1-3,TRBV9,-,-,TGTGCCAGCAGCGGTCGTGTAAACACCATATATTTT,CASSGRVNTIYF
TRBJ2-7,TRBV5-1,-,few,TGCGCCAGCAGCCCCGACAGTTTTTCCTACGAGCAGTACTTC,CASSPDSFSYEQYF
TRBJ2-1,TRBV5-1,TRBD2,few,TGCGCCAGCAGGCGGACTAGCGGGCCTCAGACCTACAATGAGCAGTTCTTC,CASRRTSGPQTYNEQFF
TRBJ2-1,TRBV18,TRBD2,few,TGTGCCAGCTCACCACGGGGGACTAGCGGGACGGGCAATGAGCAGTTCTTC,CASSPRGTSGTGNEQFF
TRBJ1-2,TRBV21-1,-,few,TGTGCCAGCAGCAAAGCTGAGCTTCGGGGCTTTGGCTACACCTTC,CASSKAELRGFGYTF
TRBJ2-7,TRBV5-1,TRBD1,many,TGCGCCAGCAGCTTGCCCGGGACAGGCTACGAGCAGTACTTC,CASSLPGTGYEQYF
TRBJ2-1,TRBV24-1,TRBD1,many,TGTGCCACCAGTGATCGGAGGACAGGGGACAATGAGCAGTTCTTC,CATSDRRTGDNEQFF
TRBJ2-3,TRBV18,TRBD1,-,TGTGCCAGCTCAAGACGGACAGGCGTCACAGATACGCAGTATTTT,CASSRRTGVTDTQYF